Shown below are 5 T cell receptor beta chains from a single sample sequenced in a study of shared clonotypes between healthy human individuals. Positively selected for CCR7, the CD45RO-negative cells used as naive CD8 cells excluded terminally differentiated effector memory CD45RA+ cells. Here immunoSEQ multiplex PCR was the method, and the copy in TCRdb shows in-frame clones only, minus some. The sample consists of some 2,000,000 clones, roughly 94% of them appearing once. The sample was naive CD8+ T cells sorted from blood. Receptors were obtained from a man aged 18 to 29 in good health.

The genes are TRBV7-9 and TRBJ1-2; TRBD1 might be the D (6 bases). V lost 8 bases and J 7 bases, leaving 20 bases between the germline ends. This CDR3 spans 14 amino acids. Germline V gives CDR1 SEHNR, CDR2 FQNEAQ (reference sequence). This CDR3 is CASPPDVGGSGYTF. DNA for the CDR3: TGTGCCAGCCCCCCTGACGTAGGGGGTAGTGGCTACACCTTC.

The chain is built from TRBV4-3 and TRBJ2-1; 9 nucleotides align to TRBD2. The V gene end was trimmed by 0 bases and the J gene end by 6 bases; junction bases not matched to a gene: 6. The CDR3 is 16 amino acids. Germline V gives CDR1 LGHNA, CDR2 YSLEER. The CDR3 protein is CASSQDMTSGTNEQFF. CDR3 DNA: TGCGCCAGCAGCCAAGATATGACTAGCGGTACCAATGAGCAGTTCTTC.

V and J are TRBV12-5 and TRBJ2-7; a weak D match, TRBD2 (6 bases). CDR3 length: 13 residues. Trimming shortened V by 5 bases and J by 3 bases, and 11 bases separated the two germline ends. Germline values: CDR1 LGHNT, CDR2 FRNRAP. CDR3 DNA: TGTGCTAGTGGTCCTTCTAGCGTCTACGAGCAGTACTTC. This gives the protein CASGPSSVYEQYF.

This CDR3 is CASSVAGGQETQYF. In nucleotides, the CDR3 is TGTGCCAGCAGTGTAGCGGGGGGGCAAGAGACCCAGTACTTC. The chain carries TRBV25-1 and TRBJ2-5; 11 bases are a match to TRBD2. In germline, CDR1 is MGHDK, CDR2 SYGVNS. J was trimmed by 2 bases and V by 4 bases; bases with no gene match: 0. The CDR3 totals 14 residues. Using reference TRBV25-1 and TRBJ2-5 for the parts outside the CDR3, the full variable domain is EADIYQTPRYLVIGTGKKITLECSQTMGHDKMYWYQQDPGMELHLIHYSYGVNSTEKGDLSSESTVSRIRTEHFPLTLESARPSHTSQYLCASSVAGGQETQYFGPGTRLLVL.

The chain employs TRBV4-1 and TRBJ2-5; TRBD2 aligns across 15 bases. Losses at the gene ends were 4 bases for V and 7 bases for J; bases not matched to a gene: 7. The CDR3 contains 16 residues. Germline CDR1 and CDR2: MGHRA and YSYEKL. CDR3 in DNA: TGCGCCAGCAGCCCTTCGGGACTAGCGGGAGGTGTGACCCAGTACTTC. This encodes CASSPSGLAGGVTQYF.